The 2 T cell receptor beta chains reported below all come from one sample, sequenced in a study of tumor-infiltrating lymphocytes in oesophageal squamous cell carcinoma. In TCRdb, the PCR reads were re-called with MiXCR into one record per CDR3 protein. The table includes about 7,200 distinct CDR3 sequences, 15% to 18% detected once. Sequencing was done on a sample of blood. The origin of the receptors is a male donor with esophageal squamous cell carcinoma.

This clonotype is termed medium-sized (0.01 to 0.1%). J is TRBJ2-1 and V is TRBV7-2, with D unclear. This CDR3 contains 15 residues. V gave up 2 bases and J gave up 0 bases, with 8 bases separating them. The germline CDR1 and CDR2 sequences are SGHTA and FQGNSA. CDR3 in DNA: TGTGCCAGCAGCTTATCCTACAGCTCCTACAATGAGCAGTTCTTC. Its protein is CASSLSYSSYNEQFF.

V is TRBV4-1 and J is TRBJ1-6; D is ambiguous. This CDR3 contains 13 residues. V lost 1 base to trimming and J lost 9 bases, with 7 bases between them. Germline V lookup: CDR1 MGHRA, CDR2 YSYEKL. The CDR3 sequence is CASSQVHGSPLHF. The CDR3 bases are TGCGCCAGCAGCCAAGTTCACGGTTCACCCCTCCACTTT.